The rows below give T cell receptor beta chains drawn from one sample of a study of cytomegalovirus exposure and HLA in healthy donors. The protocol was immunoSEQ multiplex PCR, while the TCRdb copy is restricted to in-frame clones and leaves out a portion. The data show under 150,000 clones, approximately 78% seen once. The sample taken for sequencing was PBMCs. The source of these receptors is a middle-aged woman in good health and CMV-seropositive. CDR3s include the opening cysteine and the closing phenylalanine or tryptophan. Each record gives: CDR3 protein, J gene, V gene, CDR3 length.

CDR3 protein: CASSAKGDTEAFF
J gene: TRBJ1-1
V gene: TRBV2
CDR3 length: 13

CDR3 protein: CASKVGQGHGEAFF
J gene: TRBJ1-1
V gene: TRBV2
CDR3 length: 14

CDR3 protein: CASSVGTGGPYEQYF
J gene: TRBJ2-7
V gene: TRBV9
CDR3 length: 15

CDR3 protein: CSVQIALAGAADTQYF
J gene: TRBJ2-3
V gene: TRBV29-1
CDR3 length: 16

CDR3 protein: CASSSFRLTGTEGNTEAFF
J gene: TRBJ1-1
V gene: TRBV7-9
CDR3 length: 19

CDR3 protein: CAWQGANTEAFF
J gene: TRBJ1-1
V gene: TRBV30
CDR3 length: 12

CDR3 protein: CASTGDIRNEQFF
J gene: TRBJ2-1
V gene: TRBV11-1
CDR3 length: 13

CDR3 protein: CASSWDSGGSPLHF
J gene: TRBJ1-6
V gene: TRBV5-1
CDR3 length: 14

CDR3 protein: CASSVAGNYGYTF
J gene: TRBJ1-2
V gene: TRBV10-1
CDR3 length: 13

CDR3 protein: CASSLVGGGETQYF
J gene: TRBJ2-5
V gene: TRBV7-6
CDR3 length: 14

CDR3 protein: CASSQNRLNYEQYF
J gene: TRBJ2-7
V gene: TRBV7-2
CDR3 length: 14

CDR3 protein: CASSMAQGASYEQYF
J gene: TRBJ2-7
V gene: TRBV19
CDR3 length: 15

CDR3 protein: CASSPRGNNEKLFF
J gene: TRBJ1-4
V gene: TRBV7-2
CDR3 length: 14

CDR3 protein: CASSYSGAGGPDTQYF
J gene: TRBJ2-3
V gene: TRBV6-5
CDR3 length: 16

CDR3 protein: CASSSPGGQGFGGELFF
J gene: TRBJ2-2
V gene: TRBV5-5
CDR3 length: 17

CDR3 protein: CASRKSSYEQYF
J gene: NA
V gene: TRBV7-9
CDR3 length: 12